This T cell receptor beta chain was documented in a study of blood T cell repertoires in COVID-19. Overall study context: Both acute and convalescent COVID-19 samples were obtained from the United States, Italy and Spain.

This CDR3 comprises 16 residues. V shed 4 bases, J shed 4 bases, and the junction held 10 bases outside the gene matches. From germline, CDR1 is SGHRS and CDR2 YFSETQ. Profiling relied on immunoSEQ multiplex PCR, and the TCRdb table lists in-frame clones only, not all of them. The table lists roughly 80,000 clones, roughly nine tenths of them singletons. This sequence joins TRBV5-1 and TRBJ2-1; 8 nucleotides match TRBD1. The sequenced sample consisted of peripheral blood. This TCR derives from a man in his fifties with COVID-19, enrolled during active disease. The CDR3 coding sequence is TGCGCCAGCAGCCCCGAACCGGGACAGGCATACAATGAGCAGTTCTTC. It codes for CASSPEPGQAYNEQFF. The entire variable domain, with the rest obtained from reference TRBV5-1 and TRBJ2-1, is as follows: KAGVTQTPRYLIKTRGQQVTLSCSPISGHRSVSWYQQTPGQGLQFLFEYFSETQRNKGNFPGRFSGRQFSNSRSEMNVSTLELGDSALYLCASSPEPGQAYNEQFFGPGTRLTVL.